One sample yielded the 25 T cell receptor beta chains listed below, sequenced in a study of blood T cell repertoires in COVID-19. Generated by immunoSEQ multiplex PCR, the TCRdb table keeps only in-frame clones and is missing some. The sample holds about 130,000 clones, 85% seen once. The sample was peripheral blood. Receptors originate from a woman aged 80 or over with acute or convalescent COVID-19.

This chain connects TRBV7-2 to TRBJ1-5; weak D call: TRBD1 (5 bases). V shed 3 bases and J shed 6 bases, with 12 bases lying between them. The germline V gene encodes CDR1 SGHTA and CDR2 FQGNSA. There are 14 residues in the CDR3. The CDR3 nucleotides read TGTGCCAGCAGCTTGCAGGGATCGGGTCAGCCCCAGCATTTT. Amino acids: CASSLQGSGQPQHF.

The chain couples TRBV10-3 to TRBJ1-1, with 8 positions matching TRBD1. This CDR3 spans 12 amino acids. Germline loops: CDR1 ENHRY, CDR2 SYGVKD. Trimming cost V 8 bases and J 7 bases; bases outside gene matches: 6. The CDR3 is CAISGGKGEAFF. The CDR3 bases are TGTGCCATCTCAGGGGGCAAGGGTGAAGCTTTCTTT.

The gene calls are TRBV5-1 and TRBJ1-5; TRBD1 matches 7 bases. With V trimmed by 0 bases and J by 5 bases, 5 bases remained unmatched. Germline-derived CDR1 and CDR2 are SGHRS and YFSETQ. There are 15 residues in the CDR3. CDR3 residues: CASSLVGGAYQPQHF. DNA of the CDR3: TGCGCCAGCAGCTTGGTAGGGGGCGCATATCAGCCCCAGCATTTT.

The CDR3 loop reads CASSVMTAGVATQYF. The CDR3 DNA reads as TGTGCCAGCAGCGTAATGACGGCGGGGGTGGCGACCCAGTACTTC. The chain combines TRBV9 with TRBJ2-5; 7 positions agree with TRBD2. The CDR3 runs to 15 residues. The J segment lost 7 bases and the V segment lost 1 base, leaving 10 bases of the junction unmatched. Germline CDR1 SGDLS, CDR2 YYNGEE.

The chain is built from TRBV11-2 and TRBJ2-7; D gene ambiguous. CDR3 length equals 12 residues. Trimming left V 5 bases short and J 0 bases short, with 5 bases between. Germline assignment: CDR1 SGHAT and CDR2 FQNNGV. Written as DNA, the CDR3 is TGTGCCAGCAGCCCCAGCTCCTACGAGCAGTACTTC. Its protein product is CASSPSSYEQYF.

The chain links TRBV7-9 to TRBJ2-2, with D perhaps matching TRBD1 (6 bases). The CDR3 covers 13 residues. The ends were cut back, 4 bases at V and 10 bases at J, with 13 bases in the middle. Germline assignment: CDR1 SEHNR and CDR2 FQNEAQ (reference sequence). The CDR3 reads CASSYTRGTELFF. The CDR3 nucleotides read TGTGCCAGCAGCTACACAAGGGGGACGGAGCTGTTTTTT. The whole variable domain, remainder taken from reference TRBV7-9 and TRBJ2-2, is DTGVSQNPRHKITKRGQNVTFRCDPISEHNRLYWYRQTLGQGPEFLTYFQNEAQLEKSRLLSDRFSAERPKGSFSTLEIQRTEQGDSAMYLCASSYTRGTELFFGEGSRLTVL.

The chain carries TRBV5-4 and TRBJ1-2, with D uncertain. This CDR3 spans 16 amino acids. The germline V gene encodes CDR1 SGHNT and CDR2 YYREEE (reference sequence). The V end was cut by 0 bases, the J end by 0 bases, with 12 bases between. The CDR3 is CASSLAQAASNYGYTF. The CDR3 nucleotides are TGTGCCAGCAGCTTGGCCCAGGCAGCCTCTAACTATGGCTACACCTTC.

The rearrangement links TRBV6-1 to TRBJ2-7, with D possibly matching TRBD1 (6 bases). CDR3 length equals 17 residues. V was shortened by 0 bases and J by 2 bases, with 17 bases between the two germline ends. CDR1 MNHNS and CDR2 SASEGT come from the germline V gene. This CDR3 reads CASSEAKRGTVAYEQYV. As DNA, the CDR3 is TGTGCCAGCAGTGAAGCAAAGAGGGGGACGGTAGCCTACGAGCAGTACGTC.

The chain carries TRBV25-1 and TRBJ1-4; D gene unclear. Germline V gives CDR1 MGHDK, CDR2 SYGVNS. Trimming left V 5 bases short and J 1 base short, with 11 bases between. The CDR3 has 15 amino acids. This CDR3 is CASSSFVGTNEKLFF. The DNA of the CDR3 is TGTGCCAGCAGTAGTTTCGTCGGAACTAATGAAAAACTGTTTTTT.

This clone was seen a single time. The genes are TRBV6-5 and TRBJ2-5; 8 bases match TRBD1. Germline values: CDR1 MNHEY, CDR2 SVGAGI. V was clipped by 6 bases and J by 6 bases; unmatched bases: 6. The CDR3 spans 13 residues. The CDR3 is CASRKTGAKTQYF. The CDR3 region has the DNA TGTGCCAGCAGAAAGACAGGGGCGAAGACCCAGTACTTC.

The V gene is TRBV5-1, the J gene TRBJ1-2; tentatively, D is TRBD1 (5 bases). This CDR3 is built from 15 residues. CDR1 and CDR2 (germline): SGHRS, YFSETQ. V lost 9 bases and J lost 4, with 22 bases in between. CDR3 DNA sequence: TGCGCCACTTCGCAGGGCTCGGCAGATGTCTATGGCTACACCTTC. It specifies CATSQGSADVYGYTF. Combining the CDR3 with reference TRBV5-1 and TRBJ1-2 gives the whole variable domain KAGVTQTPRYLIKTRGQQVTLSCSPISGHRSVSWYQQTPGQGLQFLFEYFSETQRNKGNFPGRFSGRQFSNSRSEMNVSTLELGDSALYLCATSQGSADVYGYTFGSGTRLTVV.

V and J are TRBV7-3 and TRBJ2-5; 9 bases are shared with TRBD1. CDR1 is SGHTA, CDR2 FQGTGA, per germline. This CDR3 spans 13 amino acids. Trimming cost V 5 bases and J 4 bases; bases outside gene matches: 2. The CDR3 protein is CASSGQGRETQYF. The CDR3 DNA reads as TGTGCCAGCAGCGGACAGGGGCGAGAGACCCAGTACTTC. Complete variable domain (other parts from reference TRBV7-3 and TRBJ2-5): GAGVSQTPSNKVTEKGKYVELRCDPISGHTALYWYRQSLGQGPEFLIYFQGTGAADDSGLPNDRFFAVRPEGSVSTLKIQRTERGDSAVYLCASSGQGRETQYFGPGTRLLVL.

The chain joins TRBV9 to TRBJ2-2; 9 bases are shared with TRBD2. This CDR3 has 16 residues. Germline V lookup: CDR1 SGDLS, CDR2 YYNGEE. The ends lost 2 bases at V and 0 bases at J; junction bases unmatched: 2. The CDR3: CASSVRLAANTGELFF. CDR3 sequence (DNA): TGTGCCAGCAGCGTCCGACTAGCGGCGAACACCGGGGAGCTGTTTTTT.

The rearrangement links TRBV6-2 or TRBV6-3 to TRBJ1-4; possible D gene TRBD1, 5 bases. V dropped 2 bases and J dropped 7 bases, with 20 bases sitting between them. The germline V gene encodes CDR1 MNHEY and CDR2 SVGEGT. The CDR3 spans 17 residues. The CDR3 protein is CASSYSIQGAQVEKLFF. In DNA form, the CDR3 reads TGTGCCAGCAGTTACAGCATTCAAGGGGCGCAGGTTGAAAAACTGTTTTTT.

DNA for the CDR3: TGTGCCAGCAGCTACTGGGACAGGAAGAACACTGAAGCTTTCTTT. Translated: CASSYWDRKNTEAFF. The J gene is TRBJ1-1, the V gene TRBV7-2; 8 positions agree with TRBD1. The germline gives CDR1 SGHTA, CDR2 FQGNSA. V lost 4 bases and J lost 1; bases outside the gene matches: 5. CDR3 size: 15 residues. The full variable domain, completed using reference TRBV7-2 and TRBJ1-1, is GAGVSQSPSNKVTEKGKDVELRCDPISGHTALYWYRQSLGQGLEFLIYFQGNSAPDKSGLPSDRFSAERTGGSVSTLTIQRTQQEDSAVYLCASSYWDRKNTEAFFGQGTRLTVV.

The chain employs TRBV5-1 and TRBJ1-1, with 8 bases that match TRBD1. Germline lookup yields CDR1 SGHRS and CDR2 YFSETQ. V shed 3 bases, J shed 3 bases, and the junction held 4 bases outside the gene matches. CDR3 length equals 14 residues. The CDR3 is CASSSDRVYTEAFF. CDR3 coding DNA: TGCGCCAGCAGCTCGGACAGGGTATACACTGAAGCTTTCTTT.

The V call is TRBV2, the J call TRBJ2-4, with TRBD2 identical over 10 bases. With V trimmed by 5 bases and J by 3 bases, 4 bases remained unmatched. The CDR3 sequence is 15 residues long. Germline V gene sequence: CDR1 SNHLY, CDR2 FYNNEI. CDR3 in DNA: TGTGCCAGCAGTCGGAGCGGGGGGGGCAAAAACATTCAGTACTTC. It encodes CASSRSGGGKNIQYF.

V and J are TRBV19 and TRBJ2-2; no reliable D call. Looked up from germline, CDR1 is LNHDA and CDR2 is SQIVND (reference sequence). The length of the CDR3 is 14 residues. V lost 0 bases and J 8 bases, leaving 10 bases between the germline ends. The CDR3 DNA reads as TGTGCCAGTAGTATAGATCCGAGGAAAGGGGAGCTGTTTTTT. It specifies CASSIDPRKGELFF.

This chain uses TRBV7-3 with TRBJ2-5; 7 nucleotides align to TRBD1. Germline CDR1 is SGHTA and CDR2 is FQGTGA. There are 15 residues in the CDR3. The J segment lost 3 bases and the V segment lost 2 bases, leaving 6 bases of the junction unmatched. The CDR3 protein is CASSLSGQVEETQYF. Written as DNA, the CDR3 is TGTGCCAGCAGCTTATCCGGACAGGTCGAAGAGACCCAGTACTTC.

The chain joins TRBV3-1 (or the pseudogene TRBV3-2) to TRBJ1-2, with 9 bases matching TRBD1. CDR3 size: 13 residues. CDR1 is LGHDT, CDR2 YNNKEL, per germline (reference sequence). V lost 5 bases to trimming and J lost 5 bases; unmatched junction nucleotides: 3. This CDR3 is CASSRDRAYGYTF. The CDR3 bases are TGTGCCAGCAGCAGGGACAGGGCGTATGGCTACACCTTC.

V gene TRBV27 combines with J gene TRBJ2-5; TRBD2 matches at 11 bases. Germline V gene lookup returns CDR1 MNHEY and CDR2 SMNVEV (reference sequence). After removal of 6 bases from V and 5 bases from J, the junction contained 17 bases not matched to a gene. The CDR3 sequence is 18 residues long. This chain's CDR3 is CASRRPPLSSGGRETQYF. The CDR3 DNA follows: TGTGCCAGCAGGCGGCCCCCTCTCTCTAGCGGGGGGAGGGAGACCCAGTACTTC.

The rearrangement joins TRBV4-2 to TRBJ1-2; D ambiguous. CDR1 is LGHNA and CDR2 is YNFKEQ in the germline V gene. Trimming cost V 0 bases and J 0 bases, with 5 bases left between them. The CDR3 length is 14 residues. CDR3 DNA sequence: TGTGCCAGCAGCCAAGATAGAACTAACTATGGCTACACCTTC. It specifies CASSQDRTNYGYTF.

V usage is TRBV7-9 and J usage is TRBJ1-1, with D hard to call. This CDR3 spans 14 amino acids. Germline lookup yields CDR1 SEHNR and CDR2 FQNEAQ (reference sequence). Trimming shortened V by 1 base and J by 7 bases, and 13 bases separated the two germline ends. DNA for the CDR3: TGTGCCAGCAGCTTAGAGGCGGGAGTTAGTGAAGCTTTCTTT. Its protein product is CASSLEAGVSEAFF.

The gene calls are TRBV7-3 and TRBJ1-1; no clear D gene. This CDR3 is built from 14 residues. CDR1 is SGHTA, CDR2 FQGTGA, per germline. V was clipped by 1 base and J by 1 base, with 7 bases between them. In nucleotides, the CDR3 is TGTGCCAGCAGCTTAATCGGTAGGAACACTGAAGCTTTCTTT. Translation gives CASSLIGRNTEAFF.

CDR3 nucleotide sequence: TGCGCCAGCAGCCCGAGCGGCCAAGAGACCCAGTACTTC. Translation: CASSPSGQETQYF. The V gene is TRBV5-1, the J gene TRBJ2-5, with D possibly matching TRBD2 (5 bases). The ends were cut back, 4 bases at V and 1 base at J, with 8 bases in the middle. Germline loops: CDR1 SGHRS, CDR2 YFSETQ. The CDR3 loop spans 13 amino acids.